Described below is a single T cell receptor (beta chain) sequence and its context. In this sample, this clonotype turned up a few times. Its antigen is not yet known. Base qualities were left out, and no much larger clone turns up one base away. Stable Graves' hyperthyroidism was defined as the absence of progression to ophthalmopathy over 18 months of follow-up. Hyperthyroidism patients were newly diagnosed, had a disease duration of under 2 months, and were aged 18 to 65 years. The study excluded patients with uncontrolled infections, other autoimmune diseases, pregnancy or lactation. Clinical symptoms, serum thyroxine and TRAb, thyroid ultrasound, and orbital computed tomography formed the basis for the diagnoses. PBMCs were isolated from 7.5 to 10 ml of fresh peripheral blood by Ficoll-Paque density gradient centrifugation. Trizol reagent was used to extract total RNA, and RNA quality was then checked on an Agilent 2100 Bioanalyzer.

The sample comes from a study of T cells in Graves' hyperthyroidism and ophthalmopathy (dated by TCRdb to about 2019). The study in broad terms: Peripheral blood was collected at initial diagnosis, before any treatment. TCR V-J signatures able to tell the groups apart were searched for in a discovery cohort of more than 90 patients, of whom more than 40 had Graves' ophthalmopathy and under 65 had stable Graves' hyperthyroidism. Prospective prediction of ophthalmopathy was tested in an independent validation cohort of approximately 19 hyperthyroidism patients and around 16 patients who later progressed to ophthalmopathy. The 100 discovery patients were randomly split 7:3 into training and test sets. In addition, the study compared T-cell repertoires in thyroid tissue and in blood from five to seven Graves' hyperthyroidism patients. Once sampling was done, hyperthyroidism patients were given methimazole at a starting dose of 30 mg daily, whereas ophthalmopathy patients were given high-dose intravenous methylprednisolone. The paper describes TCR Vbeta CDR3 sequencing of roughly 130 peripheral blood samples, made up of 40 to 45 ophthalmopathy patients, roughly 72 hyperthyroidism patients and approximately 17 progressor patients.

The full study reports these points: No statistical method was used to fix the sample size in advance, and group allocation was not hidden from the investigators. In cross-validation, a model built on a 13 V-J signature told ophthalmopathy apart from stable hyperthyroidism with under 90% sensitivity and 81% to 82% specificity, and in testing the same model reached 80%/75%. Most expanded thyroid clonotypes (frequency above 0.001) were also detected in blood, a finding suggesting that blood repertoires may reflect thyroid immune responses. In validation, progression to ophthalmopathy was predicted by the model with around 71% sensitivity and approximately 78% specificity, a median of approximately 6.5 months before onset.

The TCR beta CDR3 regions were amplified from RNA transcripts. A first-round RT-PCR of the TCR CDR3 used the HTBI primer set with the Qiagen OneStep RT-PCR kit. A second multiplex PCR round built the libraries, followed by size selection and purification. Sequencing of the libraries was done on an Illumina HiSeq2000 using paired-end 100 bp reads. On the study's bioinformatics: SOAPnuke was used to process the raw data, removing reads that contained adapters or uncalled bases, had a mean Phred below 15, or lacked an exact match to the constant primer or identifier. COPE v1.2.5 was used to merge high-quality paired reads, and clonotypes were defined as unique nucleotide sequences. Clonotypes were aligned to IMGT TRBV, TRBD and TRBJ reference segments using MiTCR v1.1. The analysis included only V-J combinations with a frequency above 0.0001, which together covered 98% to 99.2% of the repertoires. The TCS score was defined as F50 (clonal expansion) divided by E x V (chaos), with BLOSUM62-based TCRdist calculated between CDR3 peptides within each V-J. Welch's t-statistics and random forest reduced 500 to 550 V-J features to 13, which were used in a naive Bayes classifier (R e1071). Using fastp trimming at Q25 and MiXCR clonotype assembly, TCRdb reanalyzed the public sequencing data and kept in-frame beta chains. Rows are combined by CDR3 protein, so each entry shows the most common genes and DNA. V and J calls and clone size were set by TCRdb, not the authors. This sample is represented by 550,000 to 600,000 distinct CDR3 sequences; approximately 15% of them were singletons. Around 18% of the sample belongs to the ten largest clones.

Sequencing input: blood. This sequence was found in a woman in her late teens or twenties with Graves' hyperthyroidism.

The CDR3 has the sequence CASSLLPAGAAGDTQYF. In nucleotide form, the sequence is TGCGCCAGCAGCTTGCTCCCTGCCGGGGCGGCGGGAGATACGCAGTATTTT. This receptor chain uses TRBV5-1 and TRBJ2-3; the D call could be TRBD1 or TRBD2, with each sharing 5 bases. CDR1 and CDR2, looked up from the germline V gene, are SGHRS and YFSETQ. The CDR3 sequence holds 17 residues, the cysteine and phenylalanine included. Here the CDR3 DNA is all that survives: 51 bases in frame from base 1. V loses 1 base, J loses 5 bases, and the germline ends lie 20 bases apart.